These T cell receptor beta chains were read from a single sample in a study of T cell responses to AZD1222 COVID-19 vaccine. Measured with immunoSEQ multiplex PCR; TCRdb has only the in-frame clones, and not every one. The repertoire holds approximately 180,000 clones, with over 80% as singletons. The sample here was peripheral blood, taken 28 days after the second dose of the MenACWY control vaccine. The receptor source for this set is an adult who received the MenACWY meningococcal vaccine as a control. CDR3s include the opening cysteine and the closing phenylalanine or tryptophan. The D gene is left open where the match is weak. Part of the rows lack a size; the others show once, few, many or a class for expanded clones.

clone_size,d_call,j_call,v_call,cdr3_aa,cdr3_nt
NA,NA,TRBJ1-4,TRBV18,CASSPTTGPSNEKLFF,TGTGCCAGCTCACCAACAACAGGGCCATCTAATGAAAAACTGTTTTTT
NA,NA,TRBJ2-2,TRBV4-2,CASSQGGSVGTNTGELFF,TGTGCCAGCAGCCAAGGGGGGTCGGTGGGGACCAACACCGGGGAGCTGTTTTTT
NA,TRBD2,TRBJ2-1,TRBV9,CASSVSGSVVNEQFF,TGTGCCAGCAGCGTTAGCGGGAGTGTAGTCAATGAGCAGTTCTTC
NA,TRBD1,TRBJ1-3,TRBV15,CATSSEGTGTLRTIYF,TGTGCCACCAGCAGCGAGGGGACAGGGACCTTAAGGACCATATATTTT
NA,NA,TRBJ2-7,TRBV2,CASSPESGWHEQYF,TGTGCCAGCAGTCCAGAGTCGGGGTGGCACGAGCAGTACTTC
NA,NA,TRBJ1-2,TRBV7-9,CASSTHGTGTFYGYTF,TGTGCCAGCAGCACCCATGGGACCGGTACTTTCTATGGCTACACCTTC
NA,TRBD2,TRBJ2-5,TRBV7-2,CASSLVGPSGTYQETQYF,TGTGCCAGCAGCTTAGTAGGACCAAGCGGGACGTACCAAGAGACCCAGTACTTC
once,NA,TRBJ1-6,TRBV7-3,CASSLSPEYNSPLHF,TGTGCCAGCAGCTTATCTCCGGAATATAATTCACCCCTCCACTTT
once,TRBD2,TRBJ2-7,TRBV11-3,CASSLDGPSGAAEQYF,TGTGCCAGCAGCTTAGATGGGCCTAGCGGAGCCGCCGAGCAGTACTTC
NA,NA,TRBJ2-6,TRBV9,CASSGFTGANVLTF,TGTGCCAGCAGCGGGTTCACGGGGGCCAACGTCCTGACTTTC
NA,NA,TRBJ2-3,TRBV7-9,CASSLGAGVEDTQYF,TGTGCCAGCAGCTTGGGGGCAGGGGTTGAAGATACGCAGTATTTT
NA,NA,TRBJ1-1,TRBV4-3,CASSQDSSPEAFF,TGCGCCAGCAGCCAAGATTCGTCCCCTGAAGCTTTCTTT
NA,NA,TRBJ1-3,TRBV30,CAWSVGGPGNTIYF,TGTGCCTGGAGTGTGGGGGGCCCTGGAAACACCATATATTTT
NA,TRBD1,TRBJ1-4,TRBV4-3,CASSLRTGRNNEKLFF,TGCGCCAGCAGCCTTCGGACAGGGAGGAATAATGAAAAACTGTTTTTT
NA,NA,TRBJ2-6,TRBV25-1,CASRGGGFNSGANVLTF,TGTGCCAGCAGAGGGGGGGGTTTTAACTCTGGGGCCAACGTCCTGACTTTC
NA,TRBD1,TRBJ2-7,TRBV5-6,CASSLGGTGISEQYF,TGTGCCAGCAGCCTCGGAGGGACAGGGATTTCCGAGCAGTACTTC
NA,NA,TRBJ2-2,TRBV15,CATSRDRASFTGELFF,TGTGCCACCAGCAGAGACAGGGCTAGCTTCACCGGGGAGCTGTTTTTT
NA,NA,TRBJ2-7,TRBV28,CASSFPMKAYEQYF,TGTGCCAGCAGTTTCCCAATGAAGGCCTACGAGCAGTACTTC
NA,TRBD2,TRBJ2-1,TRBV5-8,CASSWGNPSGVHNEQFF,TGTGCCAGCAGCTGGGGGAACCCTAGCGGGGTGCACAATGAGCAGTTCTTC
NA,NA,TRBJ1-2,TRBV19,CASADSGMGLRGYTF,TGTGCCAGTGCCGATAGTGGGATGGGCCTCCGGGGCTACACCTTC
NA,NA,TRBJ2-7,TRBV6-5,CASRRQGGGEQYF,TGTGCCAGCAGACGGCAGGGAGGTGGCGAGCAGTACTTC
NA,NA,TRBJ2-1,TRBV7-9,CASRRWRVGSDEQFF,TGTGCCAGCAGGCGATGGAGGGTCGGAAGCGATGAGCAGTTCTTC
NA,NA,TRBJ1-1,TRBV10-3,CAISESRSEAFF,TGTGCCATCAGTGAGTCGAGGTCTGAAGCTTTCTTT
NA,TRBD2,TRBJ2-3,TRBV9,CASTHSGRASTDTQYF,TGTGCCAGCACCCACAGCGGGAGAGCTAGCACAGATACGCAGTATTTT
NA,TRBD1,TRBJ1-1,TRBV6-1,CASSEGQLYTEAFF,TGTGCCAGCAGTGAGGGACAGCTCTACACTGAAGCTTTCTTT
NA,NA,TRBJ1-3,TRBV19,CASRDRRSGNTIYF,TGTGCCAGTAGGGACAGACGCTCTGGAAACACCATATATTTT
once,NA,TRBJ1-5,TRBV10-3,CAIIWTADQPQHF,TGTGCCATCATCTGGACAGCGGATCAGCCCCAGCATTTT
NA,TRBD2,TRBJ2-5,TRBV18,CASSPPSGSWKTQYF,TGTGCCAGCTCACCACCGAGCGGGAGTTGGAAGACCCAGTACTTC
few,TRBD2,TRBJ2-7,TRBV19,CASSILGAGGRNVGEQYF,TGTGCCAGTAGTATATTGGGTGCGGGCGGGAGGAACGTTGGCGAGCAGTACTTC
NA,NA,TRBJ1-2,TRBV7-2,CASSLARQAFYGYTF,TGTGCCAGCAGCTTAGCACGGCAGGCGTTCTATGGCTACACCTTC
NA,NA,TRBJ2-7,TRBV27,CASSKHKLREQYF,TGTGCCAGCAGTAAGCACAAACTGCGTGAGCAGTACTTC
NA,TRBD2,TRBJ2-1,TRBV4-3,CASSQEQGLAGGHEQFF,TGCGCCAGCAGCCAAGAACAGGGACTAGCGGGAGGCCATGAGCAGTTCTTC
once,NA,TRBJ1-1,TRBV19,CASSIPLGRTEAFF,TGTGCCAGTAGTATCCCTTTAGGGAGGACTGAAGCTTTCTTT
NA,TRBD1,TRBJ2-1,TRBV28,CATCGQGNEQFF,TGTGCCACCTGCGGACAGGGAAATGAGCAGTTCTTC
few,NA,TRBJ2-7,TRBV6-4,CASRGPSYEQYF,TGTGCCAGCAGGGGGCCGTCCTACGAGCAGTACTTC
NA,NA,TRBJ1-1,TRBV24-1,CATSTSRGQEAFF,TGTGCCACCAGTACTAGTCGGGGCCAAGAAGCTTTCTTT
NA,NA,TRBJ2-7,TRBV10-1,CASSVPLEQYF,TGCGCCAGCAGTGTTCCCCTCGAGCAGTACTTC
NA,NA,TRBJ2-7,TRBV7-9,CASSLGPDRAYEQYF,TGTGCCAGCAGCTTGGGTCCAGACAGAGCCTACGAGCAGTACTTC
NA,TRBD2,TRBJ2-7,TRBV7-9,CASSLWGTSGNYEQYF,TGTGCCAGCAGCTTGTGGGGGACTAGCGGGAACTACGAGCAGTACTTC
NA,NA,TRBJ1-2,TRBV6-6,CASSRDYGYTF,TGTGCCAGCAGTCGAGACTATGGCTACACCTTC
NA,NA,TRBJ2-1,TRBV2,CASLLHNEQFF,TGTGCCAGTCTACTCCACAATGAGCAGTTCTTC
NA,NA,TRBJ1-5,TRBV19,CASSIEENQPQHF,TGTGCCAGTAGTATCGAGGAAAATCAGCCCCAGCATTTT
NA,TRBD1,TRBJ1-1,TRBV28,CASTTGAMNTEAFF,TGTGCCAGCACCACAGGGGCCATGAACACTGAAGCTTTCTTT
NA,NA,TRBJ1-4,TRBV28,CASKQTGANEKLFF,TGTGCCAGCAAACAAACGGGGGCAAATGAAAAACTGTTTTTT
NA,NA,TRBJ1-4,TRBV9,CASSVSGVGEKLFF,TGTGCCAGCAGCGTATCGGGGGTGGGTGAAAAACTGTTTTTT
NA,NA,TRBJ1-6,TRBV19,CASSRGAADNSPLHF,TGTGCCAGTAGTCGGGGGGCAGCCGATAATTCACCCCTCCACTTT
NA,TRBD1,TRBJ2-2,TRBV12-3/TRBV12-4,CASRGTGYGELFF,TGTGCCAGCAGGGGGACAGGGTACGGGGAGCTGTTTTTT
NA,NA,TRBJ1-2,TRBV28,CATFIDPGQELWGYTF,TGTGCCACCTTTATTGACCCGGGCCAGGAGCTTTGGGGCTACACCTTC